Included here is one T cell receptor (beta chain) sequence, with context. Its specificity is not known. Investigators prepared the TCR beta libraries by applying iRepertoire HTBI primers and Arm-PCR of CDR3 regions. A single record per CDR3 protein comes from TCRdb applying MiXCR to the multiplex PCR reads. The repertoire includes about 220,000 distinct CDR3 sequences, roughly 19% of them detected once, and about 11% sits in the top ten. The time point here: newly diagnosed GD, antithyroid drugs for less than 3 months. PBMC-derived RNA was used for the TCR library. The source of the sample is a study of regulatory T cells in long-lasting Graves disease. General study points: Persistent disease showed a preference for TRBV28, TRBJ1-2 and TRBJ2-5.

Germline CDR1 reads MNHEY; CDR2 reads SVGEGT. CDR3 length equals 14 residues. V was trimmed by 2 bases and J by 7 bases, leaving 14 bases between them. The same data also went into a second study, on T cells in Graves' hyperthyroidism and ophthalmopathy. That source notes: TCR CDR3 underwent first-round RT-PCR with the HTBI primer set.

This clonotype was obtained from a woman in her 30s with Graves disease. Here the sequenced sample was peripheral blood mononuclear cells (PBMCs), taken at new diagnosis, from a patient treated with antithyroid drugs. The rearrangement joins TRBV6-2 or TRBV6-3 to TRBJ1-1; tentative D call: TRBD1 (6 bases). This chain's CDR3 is CASSYGPGAIEAFF. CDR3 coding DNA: TGTGCCAGCAGTTACGGGCCGGGGGCGATTGAAGCTTTCTTT.